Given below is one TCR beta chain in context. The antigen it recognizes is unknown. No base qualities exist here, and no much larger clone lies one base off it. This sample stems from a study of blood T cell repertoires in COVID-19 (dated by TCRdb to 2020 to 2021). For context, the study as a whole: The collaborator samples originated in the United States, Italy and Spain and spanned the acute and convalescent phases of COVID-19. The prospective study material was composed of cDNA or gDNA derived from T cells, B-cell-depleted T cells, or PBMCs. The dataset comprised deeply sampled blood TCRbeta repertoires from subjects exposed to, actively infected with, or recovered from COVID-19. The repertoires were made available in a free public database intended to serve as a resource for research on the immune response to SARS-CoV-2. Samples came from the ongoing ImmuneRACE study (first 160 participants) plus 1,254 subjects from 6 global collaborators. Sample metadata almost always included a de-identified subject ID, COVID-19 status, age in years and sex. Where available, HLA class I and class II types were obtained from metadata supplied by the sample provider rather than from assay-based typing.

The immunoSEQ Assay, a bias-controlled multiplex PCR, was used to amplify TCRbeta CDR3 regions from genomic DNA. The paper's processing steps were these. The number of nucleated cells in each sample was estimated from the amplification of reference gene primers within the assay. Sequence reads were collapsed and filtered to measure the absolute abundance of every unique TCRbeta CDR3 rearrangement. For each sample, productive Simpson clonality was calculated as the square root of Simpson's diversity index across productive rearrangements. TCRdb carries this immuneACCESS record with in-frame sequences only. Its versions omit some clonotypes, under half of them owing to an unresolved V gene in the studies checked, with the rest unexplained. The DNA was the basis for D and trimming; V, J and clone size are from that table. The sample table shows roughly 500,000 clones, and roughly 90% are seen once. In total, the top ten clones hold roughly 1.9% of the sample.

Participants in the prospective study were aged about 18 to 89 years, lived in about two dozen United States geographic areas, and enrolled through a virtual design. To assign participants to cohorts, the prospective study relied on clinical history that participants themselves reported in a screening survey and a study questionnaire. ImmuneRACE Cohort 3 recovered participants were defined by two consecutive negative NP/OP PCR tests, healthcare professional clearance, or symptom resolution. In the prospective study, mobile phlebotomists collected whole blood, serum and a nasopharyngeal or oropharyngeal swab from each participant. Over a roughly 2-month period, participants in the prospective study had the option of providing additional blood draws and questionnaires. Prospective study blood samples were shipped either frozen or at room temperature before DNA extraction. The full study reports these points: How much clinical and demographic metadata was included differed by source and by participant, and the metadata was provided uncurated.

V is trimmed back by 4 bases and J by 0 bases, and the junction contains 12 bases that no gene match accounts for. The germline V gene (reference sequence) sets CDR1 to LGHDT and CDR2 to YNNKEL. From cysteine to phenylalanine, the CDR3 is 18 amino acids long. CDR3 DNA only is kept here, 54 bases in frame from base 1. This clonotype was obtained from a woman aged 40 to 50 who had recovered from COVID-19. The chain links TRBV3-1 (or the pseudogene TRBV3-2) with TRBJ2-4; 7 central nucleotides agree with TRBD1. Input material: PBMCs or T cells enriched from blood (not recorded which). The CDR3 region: CASSPQGVQALAKNIQYF. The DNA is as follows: TGTGCCAGCAGCCCCCAGGGGGTCCAAGCTCTAGCCAAAAACATTCAGTACTTC.